This TCR beta chain was obtained from a study of shared clonotypes between healthy human individuals. General study results and limits: Among non-shared clonotypes, generation probabilities were lower than among those shared by all four donors.

With regard to this clone: The antigen remains undetermined.

At a deep level, the assay was run. Per the authors' pipeline: Filtering of immunoSEQ junctional sequences could not match full-length read filtering. Method: immunoSEQ multiplex PCR; TCRdb's copy keeps in-frame clones and lacks some. V and J calls plus clone size are reproduced from that table; the DNA served to infer D and trimming. Of fewer than 2.5 million clones detected, over 85% appear once; the ten largest clones hold more than 0.35%. Donors were healthy HIV-negative adults without recently reported acute infections or vaccinations. The sequencing sample was made of naive CD4+ T cells from PBMCs. Described subset: CD45RA+ positively selected. The sequence was obtained from a man between 18 and 35 years old in good health. Some clones in this sample may be carry-over from other donors' samples.

CDR3 sequence (DNA): TGTGCCAGCAGTTACGGTCAAGAGACCCAGTACTTC. Its protein product is CASSYGQETQYF. This chain connects TRBV6-7 to TRBJ2-5, with D hard to call. TRBV6-7 is an ORF; its function is uncertain. Trimming removed 2 bases from V and 2 bases from J, with 3 bases in between. The CDR3 spans 12 residues.